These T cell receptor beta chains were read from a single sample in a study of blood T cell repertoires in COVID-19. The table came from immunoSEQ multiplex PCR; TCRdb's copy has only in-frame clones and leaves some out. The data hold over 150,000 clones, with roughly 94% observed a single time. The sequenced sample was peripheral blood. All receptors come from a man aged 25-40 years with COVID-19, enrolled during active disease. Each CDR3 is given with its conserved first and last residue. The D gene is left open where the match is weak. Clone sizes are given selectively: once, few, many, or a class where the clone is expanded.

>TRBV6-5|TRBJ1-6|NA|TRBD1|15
CASTLTGGTNSPLHF
TGTGCCAGCACCCTCACAGGGGGCACCAATTCACCCCTCCACTTT
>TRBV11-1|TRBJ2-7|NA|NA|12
CASSSQGHEQYF
TGTGCCAGCAGCTCCCAGGGGCACGAGCAGTACTTC
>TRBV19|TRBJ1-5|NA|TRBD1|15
CASNMGQGANQPQHF
TGTGCCAGTAATATGGGACAGGGGGCTAATCAGCCCCAGCATTTT
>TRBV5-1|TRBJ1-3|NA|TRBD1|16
CASSVYGQGGLDTIYF
TGCGCCAGCAGCGTGTACGGACAGGGAGGGTTGGACACCATATATTTT
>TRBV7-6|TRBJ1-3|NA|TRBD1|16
CASSLTGGAPGDTIYF
TGTGCCAGCAGCTTAACAGGGGGCGCCCCGGGTGACACCATATATTTT
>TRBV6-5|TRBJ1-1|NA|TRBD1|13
CASSYRDRAMTFF
TGTGCCAGCAGTTACCGGGACAGGGCGATGACTTTCTTT
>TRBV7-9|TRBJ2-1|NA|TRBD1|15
CASRQQGSSYNEQFF
TGTGCCAGCAGACAACAGGGGAGCTCCTACAATGAGCAGTTCTTC
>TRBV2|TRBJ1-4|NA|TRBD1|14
CASSAQGNNEKLFF
TGTGCCAGCAGCGCACAGGGGAATAATGAAAAACTGTTTTTT
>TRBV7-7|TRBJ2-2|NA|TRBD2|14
CASSPWGGSGELFF
TGTGCCAGCAGCCCATGGGGGGGATCCGGGGAGCTGTTTTTT
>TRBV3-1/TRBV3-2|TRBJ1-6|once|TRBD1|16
CASSPYQGAGDSPLHF
TGTGCCAGCAGCCCCTACCAGGGGGCGGGTGATTCACCCCTCCACTTT
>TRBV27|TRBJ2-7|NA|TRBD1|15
CASSPFRDSLKEQYF
TGTGCCAGCAGTCCCTTCCGGGACAGCCTTAAGGAGCAGTACTTC
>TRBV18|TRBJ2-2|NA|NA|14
CASSPRENTGELFF
TGTGCCAGCTCACCTCGGGAGAACACCGGGGAGCTGTTTTTT
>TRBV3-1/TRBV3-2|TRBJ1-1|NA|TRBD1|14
CASSRDRMNTEAFF
TGTGCCAGCAGCCGGGACAGGATGAACACTGAAGCTTTCTTT
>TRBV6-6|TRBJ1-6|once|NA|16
CASSYSEGPGNSPLHF
TGTGCCAGCAGTTACTCGGAAGGACCAGGGAATTCACCCCTCCACTTT
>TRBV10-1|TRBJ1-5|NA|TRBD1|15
CASRAGQGWNQPQHF
TGCGCCAGCAGGGCTGGACAGGGTTGGAATCAGCCCCAGCATTTT
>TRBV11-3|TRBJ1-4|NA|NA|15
CASRPQQRCNEKLFF
TGTGCCAGCAGACCCCAACAGAGATGTAATGAAAAACTGTTTTTT
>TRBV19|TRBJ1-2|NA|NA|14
CASRSGRQPGGYTF
TGTGCCAGTAGATCCGGTAGACAGCCGGGTGGCTACACCTTC
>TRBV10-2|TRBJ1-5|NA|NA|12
CASSPGDQPQHF
TGCGCCAGCAGCCCAGGGGATCAGCCCCAGCATTTT
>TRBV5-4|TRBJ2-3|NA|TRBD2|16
CASSSSGGAPADTQYF
TGTGCCAGCAGCAGTAGCGGGGGGGCCCCCGCAGATACGCAGTATTTT
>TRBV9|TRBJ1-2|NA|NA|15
CASSPQTGGNYGYTF
TGTGCCAGCAGCCCCCAGACAGGCGGAAACTATGGCTACACCTTC
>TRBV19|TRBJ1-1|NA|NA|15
CASSNRRSKDTEAFF
TGTGCCAGTAGTAACCGGAGATCAAAGGACACTGAAGCTTTCTTT
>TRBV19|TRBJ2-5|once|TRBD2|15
CASGTSGGRQETQYF
TGTGCCAGTGGGACTAGCGGGGGTAGGCAAGAGACCCAGTACTTC
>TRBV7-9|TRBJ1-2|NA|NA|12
CASSRPGLGYTF
TGTGCCAGCAGCCGCCCAGGGTTAGGCTACACCTTC
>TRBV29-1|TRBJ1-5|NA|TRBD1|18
CSAVLGTGGGIGNQPQHF
TGCAGCGCCGTCTTGGGGACAGGGGGCGGAATTGGCAATCAGCCCCAGCATTTT
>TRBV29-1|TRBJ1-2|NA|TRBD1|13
CSVTTGTEVYYTF
TGCAGCGTGACTACCGGGACAGAGGTATACTACACCTTC
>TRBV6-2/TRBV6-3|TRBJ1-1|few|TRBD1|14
CASSKEQGVTEAFF
TGTGCCAGCAGTAAAGAACAGGGGGTCACTGAAGCTTTCTTT